This section outlines one T cell receptor (beta chain) sequence together with its context. Assay used: immunoSEQ multiplex PCR; TCRdb lists only in-frame clones, some missing. This sample carries 100,000 to 130,000 clones, around 80% of them seen once, and the ten largest clones take approximately 7%. Germline CDR1 SGHKS, CDR2 YYEKEE (reference sequence). CDR3 length equals 14 residues. The V gene lost 2 bases and the J gene lost 3 bases, with 11 bases spanning the gap. The data were obtained in a study of control samples from healthy donors and cancer patients. This rearrangement joins TRBV5-5 to TRBJ2-5, with D hard to call. Sequenced input: blood. The sequence derives from a man aged 18 to 29 in good health. In DNA, the CDR3 is TGTGCCAGCAGCTTCACTCGCGGTGAAGAGACCCAGTACTTC. This codes for CASSFTRGEETQYF.